This TCR beta chain was identified in a study of cytomegalovirus exposure and HLA in healthy donors. Regarding the study as a whole: Data from an earlier analysis indicated that most TCR beta V segments were productive either about 87% or about 30% of the time. Among the most significant clusters, several appeared linked to common viral pathogens in a later analysis. It was taken for granted in presence/absence analyses that sequencing depth across donors was roughly uniform. In a later analysis, a genetic analysis reported fewer productive-TCR N-insertions in an Asian-associated ancestry cluster than the cohort average.

In regard to this clone: Antigen: not known.

Amplification used 60 Vbeta primers and 13 Jbeta primers. The table came from immunoSEQ multiplex PCR; TCRdb's copy has only in-frame clones and leaves some out. Counted here are some 190,000 clones, 80% to 90% occurring once; the ten biggest clones make up 2.4%. Looked up from germline, CDR1 is GTSNPN and CDR2 is SVGIG (reference sequence). The trim removed 5 bases at V and 7 bases at J, leaving 16 bases unmatched. This CDR3 is built from 15 residues. V usage is TRBV30 and J usage is TRBJ1-2, with 7 bases matching TRBD1. The receptor was isolated from a male donor in good health and CMV-seronegative. The sample consisted of PBMCs. CDR3 residues: CAWSKPGTAASGYTF. The CDR3 DNA follows: TGTGCCTGGTCGAAACCCGGGACAGCGGCTTCTGGCTACACCTTC.